This TCR beta chain emerged from a study of T cell responses to AZD1222 COVID-19 vaccine. On this clone: Its target is not known.

The table came from immunoSEQ multiplex PCR; TCRdb's copy has only in-frame clones and leaves some out. The sample lists around 180,000 clones; around 88% were seen once. The germline V and J ends were trimmed by 3 bases and 2 bases, with 5 bases remaining between them. The CDR3 is 13 residues long. Germline CDR1 reads SGHTA; CDR2 reads FQGTGA. The study's findings and limits: Distributed over spike, vaccine-associated CD4 TCRs predominated at 160-218 and 743-854. A rise in Spike-specific TCR breadth and depth followed two AZD1222 doses. The sample set comprised mostly white British donors with more females, and clonal diversity was possibly underestimated.

The V and J genes are TRBV7-3 and TRBJ1-3; D unresolved. The sequence derives from an adult in good health. Sequenced here: peripheral blood, sampled on day 0 of AZD1222 vaccination. For the CDR3, the DNA is TGTGCCAGCAGCTTGGAGCCTGGAAACACCATATATTTT. It is translated as CASSLEPGNTIYF.